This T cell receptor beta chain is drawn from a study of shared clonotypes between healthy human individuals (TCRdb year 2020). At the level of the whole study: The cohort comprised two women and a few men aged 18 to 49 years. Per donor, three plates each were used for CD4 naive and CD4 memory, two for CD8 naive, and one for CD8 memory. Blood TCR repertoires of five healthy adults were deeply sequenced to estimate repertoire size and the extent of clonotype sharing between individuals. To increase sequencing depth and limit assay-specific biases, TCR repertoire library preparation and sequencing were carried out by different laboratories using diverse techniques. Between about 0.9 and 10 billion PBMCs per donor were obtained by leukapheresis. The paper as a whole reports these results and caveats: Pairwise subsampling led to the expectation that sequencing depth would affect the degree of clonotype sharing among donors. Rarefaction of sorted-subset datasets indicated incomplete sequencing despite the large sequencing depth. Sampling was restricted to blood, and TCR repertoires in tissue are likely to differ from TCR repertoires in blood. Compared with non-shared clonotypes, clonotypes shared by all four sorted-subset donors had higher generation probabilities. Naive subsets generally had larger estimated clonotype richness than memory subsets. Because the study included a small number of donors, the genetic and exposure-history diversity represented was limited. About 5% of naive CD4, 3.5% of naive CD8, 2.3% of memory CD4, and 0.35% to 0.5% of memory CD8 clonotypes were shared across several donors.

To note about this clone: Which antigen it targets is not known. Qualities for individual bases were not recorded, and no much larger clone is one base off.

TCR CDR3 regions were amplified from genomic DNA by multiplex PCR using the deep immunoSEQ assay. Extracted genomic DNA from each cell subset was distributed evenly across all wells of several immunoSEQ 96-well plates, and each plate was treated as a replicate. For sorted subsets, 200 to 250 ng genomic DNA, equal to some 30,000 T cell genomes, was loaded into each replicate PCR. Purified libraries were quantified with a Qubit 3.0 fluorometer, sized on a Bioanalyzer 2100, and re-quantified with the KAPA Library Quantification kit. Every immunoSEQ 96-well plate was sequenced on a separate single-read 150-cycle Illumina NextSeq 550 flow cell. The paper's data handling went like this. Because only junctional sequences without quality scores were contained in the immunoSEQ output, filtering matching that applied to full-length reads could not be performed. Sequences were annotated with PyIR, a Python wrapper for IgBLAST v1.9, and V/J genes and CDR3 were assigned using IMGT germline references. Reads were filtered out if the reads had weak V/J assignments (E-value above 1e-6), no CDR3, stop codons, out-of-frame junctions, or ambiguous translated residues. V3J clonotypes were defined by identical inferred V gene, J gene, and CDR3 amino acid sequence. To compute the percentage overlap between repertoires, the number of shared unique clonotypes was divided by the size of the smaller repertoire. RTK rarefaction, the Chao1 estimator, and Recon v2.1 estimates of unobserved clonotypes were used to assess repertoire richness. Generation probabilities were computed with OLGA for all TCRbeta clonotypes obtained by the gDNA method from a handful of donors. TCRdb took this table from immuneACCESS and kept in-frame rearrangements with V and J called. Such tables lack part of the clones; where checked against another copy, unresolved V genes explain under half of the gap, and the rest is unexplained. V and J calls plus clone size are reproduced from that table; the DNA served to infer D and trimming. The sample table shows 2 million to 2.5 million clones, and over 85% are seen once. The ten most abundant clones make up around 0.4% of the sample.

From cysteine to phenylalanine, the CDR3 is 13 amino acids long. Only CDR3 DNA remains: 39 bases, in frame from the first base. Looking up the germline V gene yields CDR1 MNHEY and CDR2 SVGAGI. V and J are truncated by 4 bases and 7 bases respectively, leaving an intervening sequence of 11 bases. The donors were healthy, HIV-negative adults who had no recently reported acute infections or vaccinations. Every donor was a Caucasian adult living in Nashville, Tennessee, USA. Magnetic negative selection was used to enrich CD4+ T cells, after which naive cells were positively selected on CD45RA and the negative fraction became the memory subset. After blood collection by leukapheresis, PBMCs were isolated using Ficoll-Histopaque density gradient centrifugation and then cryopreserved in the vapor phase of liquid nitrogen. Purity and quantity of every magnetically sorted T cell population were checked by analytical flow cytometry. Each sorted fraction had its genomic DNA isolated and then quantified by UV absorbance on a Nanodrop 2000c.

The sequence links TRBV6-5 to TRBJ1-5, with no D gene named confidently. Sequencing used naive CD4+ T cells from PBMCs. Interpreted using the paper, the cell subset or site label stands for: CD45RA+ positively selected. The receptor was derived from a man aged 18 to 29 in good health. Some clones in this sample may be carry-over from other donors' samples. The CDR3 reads CASSSSRGQPQHF. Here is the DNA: TGTGCCAGCAGTTCGAGTAGAGGCCAGCCCCAGCATTTT.